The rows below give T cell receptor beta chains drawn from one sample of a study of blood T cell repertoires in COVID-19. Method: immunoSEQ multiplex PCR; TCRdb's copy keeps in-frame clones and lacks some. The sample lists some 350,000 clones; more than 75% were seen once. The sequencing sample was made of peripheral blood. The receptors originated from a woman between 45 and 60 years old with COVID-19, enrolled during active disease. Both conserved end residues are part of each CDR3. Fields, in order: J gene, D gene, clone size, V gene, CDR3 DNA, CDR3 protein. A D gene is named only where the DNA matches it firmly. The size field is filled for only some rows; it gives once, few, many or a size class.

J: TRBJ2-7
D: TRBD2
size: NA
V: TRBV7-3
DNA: TGTGCCAGCAGTACCCTAGCGGGAGTCCCCGAGCAGTACTTC
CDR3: CASSTLAGVPEQYF

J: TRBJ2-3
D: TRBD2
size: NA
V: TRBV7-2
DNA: TGTGCCAGCAGCCTAGCGGGAGTCACAGATACGCAGTATTTT
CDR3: CASSLAGVTDTQYF

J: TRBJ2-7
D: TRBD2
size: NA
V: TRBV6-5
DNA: TGTGCCAGCAGTTACTCGACTAGCGGGGCCTACGAGCAGTACTTC
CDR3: CASSYSTSGAYEQYF

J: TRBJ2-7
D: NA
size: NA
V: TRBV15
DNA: TGTGCCACCAGCAGAGTGGGGGGGCCCTACGAGCAGTACTTC
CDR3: CATSRVGGPYEQYF

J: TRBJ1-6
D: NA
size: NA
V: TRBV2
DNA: TGTGCCAGCAGTGAGAAGGGCGGGTCACCCCTCCACTTT
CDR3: CASSEKGGSPLHF

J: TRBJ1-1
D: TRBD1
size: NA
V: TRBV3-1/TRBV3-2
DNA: TGTGCCAGCAGCCAAGATTATTTTACAGGGGGGGGAGGCATGAACACTGAAGCTTTCTTT
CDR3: CASSQDYFTGGGGMNTEAFF

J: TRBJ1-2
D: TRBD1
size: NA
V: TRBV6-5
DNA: TGTGCCAGCAGCGACAGGGGAACTAATGGCTACACCTTC
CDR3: CASSDRGTNGYTF

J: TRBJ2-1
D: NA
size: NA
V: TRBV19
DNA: TGTGCCAGTAGTAGCGGGAATCCCCTCGGGGAGCAGTTCTTC
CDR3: CASSSGNPLGEQFF

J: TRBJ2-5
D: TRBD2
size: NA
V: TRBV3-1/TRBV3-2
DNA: TGTGCCAGCAGCCCGCGGACTAGCGGGCGCGAAGAGACCCAGTACTTC
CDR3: CASSPRTSGREETQYF

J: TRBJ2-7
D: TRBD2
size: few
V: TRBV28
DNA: TGTGCCAGCAGTACAACTAGCGGAGCCTACGAGCAGTACTTC
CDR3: CASSTTSGAYEQYF

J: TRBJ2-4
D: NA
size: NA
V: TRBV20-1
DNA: TGCAGTGCTAGTGGACTTGCCCGCGACGGAAACATTCAGTACTTC
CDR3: CSASGLARDGNIQYF